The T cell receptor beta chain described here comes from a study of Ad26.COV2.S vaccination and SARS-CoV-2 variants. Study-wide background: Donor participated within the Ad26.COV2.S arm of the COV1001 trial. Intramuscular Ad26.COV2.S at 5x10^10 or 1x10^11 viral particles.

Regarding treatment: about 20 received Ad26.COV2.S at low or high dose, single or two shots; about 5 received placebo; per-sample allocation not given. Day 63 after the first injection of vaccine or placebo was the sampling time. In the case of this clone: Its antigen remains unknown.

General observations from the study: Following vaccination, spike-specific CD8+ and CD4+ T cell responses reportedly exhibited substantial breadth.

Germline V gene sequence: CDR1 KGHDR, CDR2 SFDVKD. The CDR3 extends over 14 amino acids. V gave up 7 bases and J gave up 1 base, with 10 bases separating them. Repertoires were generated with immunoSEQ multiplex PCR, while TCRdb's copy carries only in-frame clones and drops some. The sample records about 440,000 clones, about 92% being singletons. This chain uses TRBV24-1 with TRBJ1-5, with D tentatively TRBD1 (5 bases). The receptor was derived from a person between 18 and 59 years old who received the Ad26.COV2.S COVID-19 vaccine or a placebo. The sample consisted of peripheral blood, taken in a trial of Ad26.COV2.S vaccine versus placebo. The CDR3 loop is CATRGAGSNQPQHF. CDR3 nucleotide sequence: TGTGCCACCAGAGGGGCGGGGAGCAATCAGCCCCAGCATTTT.